This T cell receptor beta chain appears in the sequencing data of a study of T cell responses to AZD1222 COVID-19 vaccine (dated by TCRdb to about 2021). Describing the broader study: AZD1222 recipients whose second dose came at about 4 weeks and those whose second dose came at about 12 weeks were combined into one group, since spike-specific TCR depth and breadth did not differ between the two schedules. Trial participants were enrolled by age into 18-55, 56-69 and 70-plus year subgroups, with approximately 150, 30 and 60 TCR-sequenced participants respectively. A total of 240 or so trial participants underwent TCR sequencing, of whom 207 had received two doses of AZD1222 and some 26 had received two doses of the MenACWY control vaccine.

From the germline V gene (reference sequence), CDR1 is LNHDA and CDR2 is SQIVND. The CDR3 runs 12 amino acids, cysteine and phenylalanine included. Here the CDR3 DNA is all that survives: 36 bases in frame from base 1. V drops 5 bases and J drops 4 bases, leaving 8 bases in between. The full study reports these points: Participants were mostly white British and included more females than males, and it was suggested by the authors that clonal diversity may have been underestimated. Vaccine-associated CD4 TCRs spanned the whole spike protein, with dominant responses in regions 160-218 and 743-854. A significant rise in spike-specific TCR breadth and depth was observed after two AZD1222 doses relative to day 0 and relative to MenACWY recipients. In the small 56-69-year group, the increase in depth fell short of significance, most likely because of low power. Conclusions about previously exposed vaccinees are limited because only a handful of AZD1222 recipients were SARS-CoV-2 seropositive at baseline. Reportedly, almost half of the unique spike-specific TCRs recognized epitopes lying outside the regions that are mutated in the B.1.351 and B.1.1.7 variants. Because no samples from the day 14 peak response were available, repertoires could be characterized only after the peak T cell response.

The CDR3 regions of human TCRbeta chains were subjected to immunosequencing. In the authors' own workflow: Repertoire TCRs were checked for matches against a reference library of SARS-CoV-2-specific TCRs that had been generated using the MIRA antigen-specificity platform. Breadth was defined as the fraction of unique TCRs that were SARS-CoV-2-associated, and depth was defined as the fraction of total T cells that were SARS-CoV-2-associated. Using the MIRA data, every spike-specific TCR was mapped to the spike region that the TCR reacted to and assigned to either a CD4 or a CD8 class. Log10-transformed breadth and depth values were compared by one-way ANOVA with Sidak's multiple comparisons tests. The immuneACCESS repertoire file appears here via TCRdb, limited to in-frame rearrangements. These files lack a portion of the clones; in checked studies, under half of the deficit traces to unresolved V genes, and the cause of the others is not known. Clonal size and the V and J genes are those of that table, whereas D and trimming came from the DNA. The sample yields some 200,000 clones; 90% to 95% were counted once. The ten largest clones represent 3% to 5% of the sample.

What this sample's time point label stands for: baseline before first vaccination. The vaccinee samples were drawn from two UK trials, COV001 and COV002, one of which was a single-blind randomized controlled phase 2/3 trial testing AZD1222 (ChAdOx1 nCoV-19) in healthy adults. For TCRbeta chain sequencing, PBMC samples were collected from trial participants at day 0 and at day 28 after the second dose. Turning to this clone: It has no known antigen specificity. No much larger clonotype is one base removed from it; base qualities were not supplied.

Recombination connected TRBV19 to TRBJ1-2; the D gene assignment is ambiguous. The receptor comes from an adult in good health. The sample was peripheral blood, taken on day 0 of AZD1222 vaccination. The CDR3 region has the sequence CASSWAGYGYTF. The sequence in DNA is TGTGCCAGTAGTTGGGCAGGCTATGGCTACACCTTC.